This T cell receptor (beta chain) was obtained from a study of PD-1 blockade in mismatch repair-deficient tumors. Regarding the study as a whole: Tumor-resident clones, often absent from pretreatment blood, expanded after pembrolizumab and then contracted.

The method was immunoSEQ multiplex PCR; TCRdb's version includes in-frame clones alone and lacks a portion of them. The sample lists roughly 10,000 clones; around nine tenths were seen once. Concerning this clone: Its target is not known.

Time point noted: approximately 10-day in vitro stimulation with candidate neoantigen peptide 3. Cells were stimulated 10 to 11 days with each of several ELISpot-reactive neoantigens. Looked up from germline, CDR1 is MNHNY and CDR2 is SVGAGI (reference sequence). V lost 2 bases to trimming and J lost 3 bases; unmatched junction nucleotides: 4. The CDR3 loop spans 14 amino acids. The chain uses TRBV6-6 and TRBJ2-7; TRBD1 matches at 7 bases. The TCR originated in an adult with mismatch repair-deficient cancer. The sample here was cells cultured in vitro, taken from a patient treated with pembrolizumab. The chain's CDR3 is CASSYRPGGYEQYF. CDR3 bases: TGTGCCAGCAGTTACCGCCCAGGGGGCTACGAGCAGTACTTC.